One sample yielded the 30 T cell receptor beta chains listed below, sequenced in a study of spatial heterogeneity in lung cancer. TCRdb reprocessed the 5' RACE reads with MiXCR, giving one entry per CDR3 protein. The data contain about 70,000 distinct CDR3 sequences, approximately 8.9% of them singletons. Time point given: blood at routine non-recurrence follow-up after resection. This material consisted of PBMCs, taken at follow-up. The receptors shown here come from a female donor with early-stage non-small cell lung cancer.

This clonotype was seen repeatedly, ten times or more. V gene TRBV3-1 combines with J gene TRBJ2-3; 8 positions agree with TRBD2. Per germline, CDR1 LGHDT and CDR2 YNNKEL (reference sequence). J was trimmed by 9 bases and V by 5 bases; bases with no gene match: 13. The CDR3 totals 15 residues. The CDR3 spells CASSVTSGGVGTQYF. The CDR3 DNA reads TGTGCCAGCAGCGTCACTAGCGGAGGGGTCGGCACGCAGTATTTT.

This clonotype was found many times. The V call is TRBV5-1, the J call TRBJ2-5, with unresolved D. V was clipped by 5 bases and J by 5 bases, with 22 bases between them. Germline CDR1 and CDR2: SGHRS and YFSETQ. This CDR3 spans 16 amino acids. DNA for the CDR3: TGCGCCAGCAGGAGTGCTAGGACCACAAACCTGGAGACCCAGTACTTC. It specifies CASRSARTTNLETQYF.

This clonotype was detected many times. The chain has TRBV4-2 and TRBJ2-7, with D perhaps TRBD2 (6 bases). The germline V and J ends were trimmed by 1 base and 5 bases, with 9 bases remaining between them. Germline CDR1 and CDR2: LGHNA and YNFKEQ. The CDR3 loop spans 13 amino acids. This chain's CDR3 is CASSQAGADEQYF. The CDR3 DNA is TGTGCCAGCAGCCAAGCGGGAGCGGACGAGCAGTACTTC.

This clonotype turned up a few times. The chain has TRBV3-1 and TRBJ2-6; 8 positions match TRBD1. This CDR3 is 14 amino acids long. Trimming at V came to 0 bases and at J to 9 bases, leaving 1 base not matched to a gene. Per germline, CDR1 LGHDT and CDR2 YNNKEL (reference sequence). The CDR3 nucleotides read TGTGCCAGCAGCCAAGAGGGACAGGACAACGTCCTGACTTTC. This gives the protein CASSQEGQDNVLTF.

This chain uses TRBV2 with TRBJ2-7, with TRBD2 matching over 11 bases. The CDR3 spans 15 residues. CDR1 and CDR2 (germline): SNHLY, FYNNEI. V lost 6 bases to trimming and J lost 7 bases; unmatched junction nucleotides: 11. The CDR3 DNA is TGTGCCAGCAGCGCTAGCGGGAGGATGGCGGGTGAGCAGTACTTC. Encoded protein: CASSASGRMAGEQYF.

This clonotype was detected many times. The rearrangement links TRBV20-1 to TRBJ2-7; D is unclear. Germline V gene data show CDR1 as DFQATT and CDR2 as SNEGSKA (reference sequence). This CDR3 has 11 residues. Trimming took off 3 bases at V and 2 bases at J, with 5 bases between the two ends. CDR3 protein: CSASAAYEQYF. CDR3 DNA sequence: TGCAGTGCTAGTGCTGCCTACGAGCAGTACTTC.

The table lists this clonotype with many counts. The chain employs TRBV29-1 and TRBJ1-1, with unresolved D. The ends were cut back, 4 bases at V and 1 base at J, with 10 bases in the middle. CDR1 and CDR2 (germline): SQVTM, ANQGSEA. The CDR3 has 13 residues. CDR3 in DNA: TGCAGCGTTGTAATGTTTAAGAACACTGAAGCTTTCTTT. Protein product: CSVVMFKNTEAFF.

This clonotype was counted ten times or more. The chain links TRBV7-2 to TRBJ2-7, with a possible D match to TRBD1 (6 bases). Germline CDR1 is SGHTA and CDR2 is FQGNSA. Between the trimmed V and J ends, which lost 5 bases and 7 bases, there was a span of 12 bases. CDR3 length equals 12 residues. This CDR3 is CASSHPRGEQYF. In nucleotides, the CDR3 is TGTGCCAGCAGCCACCCGAGGGGGGAGCAGTACTTC. The variable domain in full, with the rest retrieved from reference TRBV7-2 and TRBJ2-7, is GAGVSQSPSNKVTEKGKDVELRCDPISGHTALYWYRQSLGQGLEFLIYFQGNSAPDKSGLPSDRFSAERTGGSVSTLTIQRTQQEDSAVYLCASSHPRGEQYFGPGTRLTVT.

The chain uses TRBV7-6 and TRBJ2-5; no firm D call. The V and J ends lost 3 bases and 7 bases respectively, with 15 bases between them. The germline V gene has CDR1 SGHVS and CDR2 FNYEAQ. This CDR3 is built from 14 residues. CDR3: CASSFSGQAPTQYF. Here the CDR3 DNA reads TGTGCCAGCAGCTTCTCTGGCCAGGCGCCGACCCAGTACTTC. Together with reference TRBV7-6 and TRBJ2-5, the CDR3 gives the full variable domain: GAGVSQSPRYKVTKRGQDVALRCDPISGHVSLYWYRQALGQGPEFLTYFNYEAQQDKSGLPNDRFSAERPEGSISTLTIQRTEQRDSAMYRCASSFSGQAPTQYFGPGTRLLVL.

This clonotype was detected many times. This rearrangement joins TRBV29-1 to TRBJ2-7; TRBD1 aligns across 8 bases. Per the germline V gene, CDR1 is SQVTM and CDR2 is ANQGSEA. V lost 2 bases and J lost 5; bases outside the gene matches: 11. This CDR3 comprises 15 residues. The CDR3 region is CSVEYVGQGIDEQYF. CDR3 in DNA: TGCAGCGTTGAATATGTAGGACAGGGTATCGACGAGCAGTACTTC.

This clonotype was recorded at least ten times. In nucleotides, the CDR3 is TGTGCCAGCAGCCAAGATCGTCATCCAGGGAAACTGTTTTTT. Translation: CASSQDRHPGKLFF. The rearrangement links TRBV3-1 to TRBJ1-4, with D perhaps TRBD1 (5 bases). V lost 0 bases to trimming and J lost 11 bases, with 13 bases between them. There are 14 residues in the CDR3. CDR1 is LGHDT, CDR2 YNNKEL, per germline (reference sequence).

This clonotype appeared many times. The rearrangement joins TRBV18 to TRBJ2-5; tentatively, D is TRBD1 (5 bases). V lost 2 bases, J lost 4 bases, and 5 bases lay in between. The CDR3 has 12 amino acids. Germline-derived CDR1 and CDR2 are KGHSH and LQKENI. CDR3 loop: CASSPRGETQYF. The CDR3 DNA sequence: TGTGCCAGCTCACCAAGGGGAGAGACCCAGTACTTC.

This clonotype appeared a few times. CDR3 in DNA: TGCGCCAGCAGAAGTTTAGCGGGATACACAGATACGCAGTATTTT. Amino acids: CASRSLAGYTDTQYF. The chain joins TRBV5-1 to TRBJ2-3; the match to TRBD2 covers 8 bases. Trimming at V came to 5 bases and at J to 2 bases, leaving 7 bases not matched to a gene. The length of the CDR3 is 15 residues. Per germline, CDR1 SGHRS and CDR2 YFSETQ.

The chain carries TRBV7-2 and TRBJ1-2; D is undetermined. The CDR3 is 14 amino acids. In germline, CDR1 is SGHTA, CDR2 FQGNSA. V dropped 1 base and J dropped 0 bases, with 6 bases sitting between them. CDR3 protein: CASSLGEANYGYTF. Here the CDR3 DNA reads TGTGCCAGCAGCTTAGGGGAAGCTAACTATGGCTACACCTTC.

This clonotype has more than one count but fewer than ten. The V gene is TRBV5-5, the J gene TRBJ1-5; 9 bases fit TRBD1. The CDR3 has 14 amino acids. V was clipped by 4 bases and J by 4 bases; unmatched bases: 3. Germline V CDR1 and CDR2: SGHKS, YYEKEE (reference sequence). CDR3 coding DNA: TGTGCCAGCAGCCCGGGACAGGGTAATCAGCCCCAGCATTTT. It codes for CASSPGQGNQPQHF.

The genes are TRBV20-1 and TRBJ2-7; D possibly corresponds to TRBD1 (5 bases). Germline V CDR1 and CDR2: DFQATT, SNEGSKA (reference sequence). The CDR3 is 13 amino acids. V lost 3 bases, J lost 0 bases, and 9 bases lay in between. The CDR3 DNA sequence: TGCAGTGCTAGTCAGGACAACTCCTACGAGCAGTACTTC. Translating it yields CSASQDNSYEQYF.

The V and J genes are TRBV20-1 and TRBJ2-3, with D tentatively TRBD1 or TRBD2 (5 bases each). This CDR3 spans 16 amino acids. Germline V gives CDR1 DFQATT, CDR2 SNEGSKA (reference sequence). Trimming cost V 6 bases and J 1 base, with 20 bases left between them. CDR3 DNA sequence: TGCAGTGCCCCAATTCCGGGACCCCTGGGCACAGATACGCAGTATTTT. Residues: CSAPIPGPLGTDTQYF.

This clonotype was recorded at least ten times. This chain joins TRBV7-9 and TRBJ1-6; D is ambiguous. Looked up from germline, CDR1 is SEHNR and CDR2 is FQNEAQ (reference sequence). This CDR3 region has 12 residues. Trimming took 4 bases from V and 8 from J, leaving 6 bases between them. CDR3 loop: CASSSFDSPLHF. CDR3 DNA: TGTGCCAGCAGCTCTTTCGATTCACCCCTCCACTTT.

Ten or more counts support this clonotype. The genes are TRBV7-9 and TRBJ2-1; a possible D gene is TRBD2 (5 bases). The germline gives CDR1 SEHNR, CDR2 FQNEAQ (reference sequence). Trimming left V 0 bases short and J 6 bases short, with 12 bases between. The CDR3 extends over 15 amino acids. This CDR3 reads CASSLAWGEGNEQFF. In nucleotides, the CDR3 is TGTGCCAGCAGCTTAGCATGGGGTGAGGGCAATGAGCAGTTCTTC.

This clonotype was recorded only once. This chain connects TRBV24-1 to TRBJ2-3, with TRBD1 matching 9 bases. V trimming: 2 bases; J trimming: 5 bases; junction bases outside the gene matches: 4. The CDR3 loop spans 15 amino acids. Germline-derived CDR1 and CDR2 are KGHDR and SFDVKD. This CDR3 is CATSDSGTGLDTQYF. The DNA for the CDR3 is TGTGCCACCAGTGATTCCGGGACAGGGTTAGATACGCAGTATTTT.

This clonotype was observed many times. The chain carries TRBV19 and TRBJ2-1; weak D call: TRBD2 (6 bases). CDR3 length equals 15 residues. The germline gives CDR1 LNHDA, CDR2 SQIVND (reference sequence). Between the trimmed V and J ends, which lost 3 bases and 11 bases, there was a span of 20 bases. The CDR3 reads CASSIAQAEGGKQFF. In DNA form, the CDR3 reads TGTGCCAGTAGTATTGCTCAAGCGGAGGGCGGAAAGCAGTTCTTC.

V is TRBV20-1 and J is TRBJ1-1; no firm D call. CDR1 and CDR2 (germline): DFQATT, SNEGSKA (reference sequence). The V and J ends lost 2 bases and 0 bases respectively, with 13 bases between them. The CDR3 loop spans 15 amino acids. The CDR3 bases are TGCAGTGCTAGACAGCACAGCAACATGAACACTGAAGCTTTCTTT. It yields the protein CSARQHSNMNTEAFF.

The rearrangement uses TRBV20-1 and TRBJ2-5, with D tentatively TRBD1 or TRBD2 (5 bases each). The V gene lost 4 bases and the J gene lost 5 bases, with 20 bases spanning the gap. The CDR3 has 15 amino acids. Germline values: CDR1 DFQATT, CDR2 SNEGSKA (reference sequence). CDR3 region: CSATGSGPRAETQYF. The CDR3 DNA is TGCAGTGCTACAGGGTCTGGACCGAGGGCGGAGACCCAGTACTTC.

This clonotype was recorded a few times. The V gene is TRBV3-1, the J gene TRBJ1-1, with D perhaps TRBD1 (5 bases). CDR1 is LGHDT, CDR2 YNNKEL, per germline (reference sequence). Trimming removed 7 bases from V and 0 bases from J, with 12 bases in between. CDR3 length: 14 residues. Written as DNA, the CDR3 is TGTGCCAGCACCCCAGGGATATTGAACACTGAAGCTTTCTTT. This sequence encodes CASTPGILNTEAFF.

This clonotype has at least ten counts. The chain combines TRBV10-3 with TRBJ2-3, with 10 bases fitting TRBD1. Germline V gene data show CDR1 as ENHRY and CDR2 as SYGVKD. Trimming at V came to 3 bases and at J to 3 bases, leaving 9 bases not matched to a gene. This CDR3 has 17 amino acids. The CDR3 bases are TGTGCCATCAGTGACCTTTCGGCGGGACAGGGGACAGATACGCAGTATTTT. It encodes CAISDLSAGQGTDTQYF.

This clonotype has a handful of counts. V usage is TRBV12-3 or TRBV12-4 and J usage is TRBJ2-1; 9 positions agree with TRBD1. The length of the CDR3 is 13 residues. With 0 bases clipped from V and 14 bases from J, the junction kept 5 bases outside the gene matches. CDR3 bases: TGTGCCAGCAGTTTAGCGGACAGGGGAAGGAAGTTCTTC. Its translation is CASSLADRGRKFF.

This clonotype was seen at least ten times. The chain has TRBV19 and TRBJ2-6; no firm D call. Germline assignment: CDR1 LNHDA and CDR2 SQIVND (reference sequence). Trimming took 10 bases from V and 1 from J, leaving 11 bases between them. The CDR3 covers 14 residues. The CDR3 nucleotides read TGTGCCACCCGTACACCTTCTGGGGCCAACGTCCTGACTTTC. It codes for CATRTPSGANVLTF.

This clonotype has only a few counts. The rearrangement uses TRBV29-1 and TRBJ1-2; D is unclear. Germline CDR1 reads SQVTM; CDR2 reads ANQGSEA. CDR3 size: 12 residues. The V and J ends lost 6 bases and 7 bases respectively, with 15 bases between them. The CDR3 is CSVDPYWGGYTF. DNA for the CDR3: TGCAGCGTGGACCCCTACTGGGGTGGCTACACCTTC.

The CDR3 nucleotides read TGTGCCAGCAGCTCGGTGCGGACATACCAAAACATTCAGTACTTC. Protein sequence: CASSSVRTYQNIQYF. V is TRBV11-2 and J is TRBJ2-4; D is possibly TRBD1 (5 bases). The ends were cut back, 4 bases at V and 5 bases at J, with 15 bases in the middle. The CDR3 runs to 15 residues. From germline, CDR1 is SGHAT and CDR2 FQNNGV.

In its sample, this clonotype was seen many times. The chain is built from TRBV7-2 and TRBJ1-3; D gene ambiguous. Trimming shortened V by 5 bases and J by 1 base, and 9 bases separated the two germline ends. The CDR3 loop spans 14 amino acids. Germline V gene lookup returns CDR1 SGHTA and CDR2 FQGNSA. The CDR3, as DNA: TGTGCCAGCAGCCTTAATCCTTCTGGAAACACCATATATTTT. It codes for CASSLNPSGNTIYF.